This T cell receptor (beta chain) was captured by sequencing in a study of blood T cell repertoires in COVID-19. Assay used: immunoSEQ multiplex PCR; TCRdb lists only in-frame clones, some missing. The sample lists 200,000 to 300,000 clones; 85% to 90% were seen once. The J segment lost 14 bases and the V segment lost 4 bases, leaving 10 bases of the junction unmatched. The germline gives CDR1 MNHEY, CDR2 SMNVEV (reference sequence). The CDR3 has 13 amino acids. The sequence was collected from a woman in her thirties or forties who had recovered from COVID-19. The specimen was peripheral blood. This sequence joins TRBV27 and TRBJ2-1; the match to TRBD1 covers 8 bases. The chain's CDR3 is CASSWQGALWEFF. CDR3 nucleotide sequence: TGTGCCAGCAGTTGGCAGGGGGCGCTTTGGGAGTTCTTC.